This TCR beta chain is from a study of blood T cell repertoires in COVID-19 (dated by TCRdb to the early 2020s). Regarding the complete study: Samples from collaborators originated in the United States, Italy and Spain and spanned both the acute and convalescent phases of COVID-19. The material from the prospective study consisted of cDNA or gDNA derived from T cells, B-cell-depleted T cells, or PBMCs. The dataset comprised deeply sampled blood TCRbeta repertoires from subjects exposed to, actively infected with, or recovered from COVID-19. The repertoires were made available in a free public database intended to serve as a resource for research on the immune response to SARS-CoV-2. Samples were obtained from the ongoing ImmuneRACE study (first 160 participants) and from over 1,000 subjects provided by 6 global collaborators. A de-identified subject ID, COVID-19 status, age in years and sex were almost always included in the sample metadata. HLA class I and class II types, where available, came from metadata supplied by the sample provider rather than from assay-based typing.

For this clone: Its antigen is still unknown. Base qualities were left out, and no much larger clone turns up one base away.

The immunoSEQ Assay, a bias-controlled multiplex PCR, was used to amplify TCRbeta CDR3 regions from genomic DNA. The study's processing was this. Within the assay, amplification of reference gene primers was used to estimate how many nucleated cells each sample contained. Sequence reads were collapsed and filtered to measure the absolute abundance of every unique TCRbeta CDR3 rearrangement. For each sample, productive Simpson clonality was calculated as the square root of Simpson's diversity index over productive rearrangements. This immuneACCESS table, as held by TCRdb, lists in-frame sequences with V and J called but not all clones. Of the missing ones, under half trace to an unresolved V gene in checked studies; the others have no known cause. The DNA was the basis for D and trimming; V, J and clone size are from that table. This sample holds about 270,000 clones; about 86% were observed only once. The ten largest clones capture around 6% of the sample.

Whole blood was collected in K2EDTA tubes by collaborating institutions according to the institutions' own protocols. For TCRbeta analysis, collaborators shipped samples in one of three forms: frozen whole blood, isolated PBMCs, or DNA extracted from either of those sample types. What the research found in general, with its limitations: The amount of clinical and demographic metadata varied by source and participant and was provided uncurated.

A distance of 9 bases separates the germline ends of V and J, which lose 6 bases and 1 base respectively. The CDR3 starts with the cysteine, ends with the phenylalanine, and has 13 residues. Just CDR3 DNA is preserved here, 39 bases in frame from base 1. The germline V gene provides CDR1 MDHEN and CDR2 SYDVKM. The chain is assembled from TRBV28 and TRBJ2-5; the D gene is perhaps TRBD2, from 6 matching bases. The material sequenced was peripheral blood. This receptor was obtained from an older man with acute or convalescent COVID-19. For the CDR3, the sequence is CASSLGGQETQYF. The nucleotide sequence reads as follows: TGTGCCAGCAGCCTGGGGGGCCAAGAGACCCAGTACTTC.